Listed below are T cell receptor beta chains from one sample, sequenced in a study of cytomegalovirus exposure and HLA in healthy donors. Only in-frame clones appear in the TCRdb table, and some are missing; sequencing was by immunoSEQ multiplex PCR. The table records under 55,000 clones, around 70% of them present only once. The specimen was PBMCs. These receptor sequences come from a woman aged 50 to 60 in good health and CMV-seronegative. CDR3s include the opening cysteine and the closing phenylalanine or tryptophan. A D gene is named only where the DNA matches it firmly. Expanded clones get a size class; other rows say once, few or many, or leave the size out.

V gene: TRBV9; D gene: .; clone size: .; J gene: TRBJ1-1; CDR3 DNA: TGTGCCAGCAGCGTAGTTTATTACACTGAAGCTTTCTTT; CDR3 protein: CASSVVYYTEAFF
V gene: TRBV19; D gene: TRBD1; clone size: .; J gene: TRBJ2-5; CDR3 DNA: TGTGCCAGTAGTATAGGAGAGGGACAGCAAGAGACCCAGTACTTC; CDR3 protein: CASSIGEGQQETQYF
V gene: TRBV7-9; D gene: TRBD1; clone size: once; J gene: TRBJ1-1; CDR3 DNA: TGTGCCAGCAGCTCGGGACAGCCGAACACTGAAGCTTTCTTT; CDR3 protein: CASSSGQPNTEAFF
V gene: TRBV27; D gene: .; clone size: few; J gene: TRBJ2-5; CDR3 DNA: TGTGCCAGCAGTTCACCAGGGTTCCAAGAGACCCAGTACTTC; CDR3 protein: CASSSPGFQETQYF
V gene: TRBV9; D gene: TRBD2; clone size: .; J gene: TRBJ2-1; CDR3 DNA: TGTGCCAGCAGCGCTGCGGGGCCCCTAGCGGGAGGGTCCTACAATGAGCAGTTCTTC; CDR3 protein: CASSAAGPLAGGSYNEQFF
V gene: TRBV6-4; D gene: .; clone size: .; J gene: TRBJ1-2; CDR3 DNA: TGTGCCAGCAGCGAATTACAGGGCAGTAACTATGGCTACACCTTC; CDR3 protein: CASSELQGSNYGYTF
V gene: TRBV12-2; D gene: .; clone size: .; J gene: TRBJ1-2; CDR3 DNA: TGTGCAAGCTTTTGGCCGAACTATGGCTACACCTTC; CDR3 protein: CASFWPNYGYTF
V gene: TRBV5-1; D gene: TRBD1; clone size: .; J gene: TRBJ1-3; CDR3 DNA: TGCGCCAGCAGCTCAGGGGGGACGGGAAACACCATATATTTT; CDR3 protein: CASSSGGTGNTIYF
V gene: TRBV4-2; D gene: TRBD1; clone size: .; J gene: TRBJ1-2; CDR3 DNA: TGTGCCAGCAGCCAAGGAGCGGAGACAGGGGTTAACTATGGCTACACCTTC; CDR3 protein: CASSQGAETGVNYGYTF
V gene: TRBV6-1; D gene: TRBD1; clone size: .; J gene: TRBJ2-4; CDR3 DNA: TGTGCCAGCAGTATGCAGACAGGGTCGGACATTCAGTACTTC; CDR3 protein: CASSMQTGSDIQYF
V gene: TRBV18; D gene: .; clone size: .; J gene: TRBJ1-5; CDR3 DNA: TGTGCCAGCTCACCGGAAAGGGGCGATCAGCCCCAGCATTTT; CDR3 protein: CASSPERGDQPQHF
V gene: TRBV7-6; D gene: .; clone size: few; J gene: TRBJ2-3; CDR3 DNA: TGTGCCAGCAGCTTAGGGCCCTCGGGGGCGCAGTATTTT; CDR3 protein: CASSLGPSGAQYF
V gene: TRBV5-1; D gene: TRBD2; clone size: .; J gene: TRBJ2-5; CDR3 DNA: TGCGCCAGCAGCTTGGGACCATCACTAGCGGGAGGGGAGACCCAGTACTTC; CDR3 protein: CASSLGPSLAGGETQYF
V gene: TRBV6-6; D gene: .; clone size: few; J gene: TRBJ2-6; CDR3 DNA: TGTGCCAGCAGCAGCCCAGGGTCAGCCAACGTCCTGACTTTC; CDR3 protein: CASSSPGSANVLTF
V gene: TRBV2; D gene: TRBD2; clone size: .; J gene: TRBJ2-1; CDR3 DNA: TGTGCCAGCAGGATTATAGCGGGGGTGGGTGAGCAGTTCTTC; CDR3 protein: CASRIIAGVGEQFF
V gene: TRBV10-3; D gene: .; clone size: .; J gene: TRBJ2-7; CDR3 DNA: TGTGCCATCAGTGAGCAGGGGCAGGGTTACGAGCAGTACTTC; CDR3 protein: CAISEQGQGYEQYF